This TCR beta chain was recovered during a study of T cells in Graves' hyperthyroidism and ophthalmopathy. It was RNA transcripts that yielded the amplified TCR beta CDR3 regions. Initially, a first-round RT-PCR of the TCR CDR3 employed the HTBI primer set. TCRdb used MiXCR to reprocess the multiplex PCR reads, holding one entry per CDR3 protein. The sample carries about 270,000 distinct CDR3 sequences, more than 20% recorded once. The germline V and J ends were trimmed by 4 bases and 0 bases, with 12 bases remaining between them. CDR1 MNHNS and CDR2 SASEGT come from the germline V gene. CDR3 size: 15 residues.

The origin of this receptor is a middle-aged woman with Graves' ophthalmopathy. The sample taken for sequencing was blood. The gene calls are TRBV6-1 and TRBJ1-1; D may be TRBD1 (5 bases). The CDR3 region is CASSGRGLLNTEAFF. CDR3 DNA: TGTGCCAGCAGTGGCCGGGGCCTTTTGAACACTGAAGCTTTCTTT.